These 23 T cell receptor beta chains were all obtained from the same sample, sequenced in a study of blood T cells in healthy people across ages. A second PCR, run for roughly 7 to 12 cycles, used a sample-barcoded 5' primer plus a J-beta primer mix. TCRdb itself ran the 5' RACE reads through MiXCR, one entry per CDR3 protein. This repertoire shows 1.5 million to 2 million distinct CDR3 sequences, 28% found once; its top ten account for 7.7%. Source material: blood. Source of these receptors: a young woman in good health.

The rearrangement joins TRBV18 to TRBJ1-2, with D unresolved. CDR1 and CDR2 (germline): KGHSH, LQKENI. The V gene lost 2 bases and the J gene lost 8 bases, with 12 bases spanning the gap. CDR3 length: 13 residues. The DNA for the CDR3 is TGTGCCAGCTCACCAGCCCAAGGTCAGGGCTACACCTTC. Amino acid sequence: CASSPAQGQGYTF.

The sample holds a few counts of this clonotype. CDR3 amino acids: CAISESGAGSGEQYF. The CDR3 region has the DNA TGTGCCATCAGTGAGTCGGGGGCAGGTTCAGGCGAGCAGTACTTC. J is TRBJ2-7 and V is TRBV10-3, with D perhaps TRBD1 (6 bases). The CDR3 consists of 15 residues. CDR1 and CDR2 from the germline V gene are ENHRY and SYGVKD. The V end lost 0 bases, the J end lost 6 bases, and 15 bases lay between the germline ends.

This clonotype was counted only a few times. The chain links TRBV20-1 to TRBJ1-1; possible D gene TRBD1, 6 bases. CDR3 size: 14 residues. Trimming left V 0 bases short and J 3 bases short, with 11 bases between. Germline CDR1 and CDR2: DFQATT and SNEGSKA (reference sequence). Here the CDR3 reads CSARDRGAYTEAFF. The CDR3 nucleotides read TGCAGTGCTAGAGATCGGGGGGCGTACACTGAAGCTTTCTTT.

The chain carries TRBV2 and TRBJ1-3; the match to TRBD1 covers 7 bases. J was trimmed by 0 bases and V by 7 bases; bases with no gene match: 6. Per germline, CDR1 SNHLY and CDR2 FYNNEI. CDR3 length: 15 amino acids. This CDR3 is CASNQQGLSGNTIYF. In DNA, the CDR3 is TGTGCCAGCAACCAACAGGGGCTCTCTGGAAACACCATATATTTT.

The chain is built from TRBV20-1 and TRBJ2-4; 8 nucleotides agree with TRBD1. The CDR3 has 15 amino acids. The germline V gene has CDR1 DFQATT and CDR2 SNEGSKA (reference sequence). The J segment lost 2 bases and the V segment lost 3 bases, leaving 6 bases of the junction unmatched. The CDR3 region has the DNA TGCAGTGCTAGGGACAGGGAAGCAACCAAAAACATTCAGTACTTC. Translation: CSARDREATKNIQYF.

The chain couples TRBV7-2 to TRBJ1-1; 12 bases map to TRBD1. The germline V gene encodes CDR1 SGHTA and CDR2 FQGNSA. Germline trimming cut 1 base from V and 11 bases from J; bases unmatched to any gene: 5. CDR3 length equals 14 residues. The CDR3 DNA follows: TGTGCCAGCAGCTTAGAGGGACAGGGGGCGAGGGCTTTCTTT. It yields the protein CASSLEGQGARAFF.

V usage is TRBV29-1 and J usage is TRBJ1-2; maybe TRBD1 (5 bases). Trimming cost V 1 base and J 4 bases, with 7 bases left between them. Germline V gene lookup returns CDR1 SQVTM and CDR2 ANQGSEA. The length of the CDR3 is 12 residues. CDR3 region: CSVEVDTYGYTF. The CDR3 DNA reads TGCAGCGTTGAAGTGGACACCTATGGCTACACCTTC.

The chain recombines TRBV28 with TRBJ2-4, with D possibly matching TRBD1 (5 bases). V was clipped by 6 bases and J by 6 bases, with 18 bases between them. This CDR3 contains 15 residues. From germline, CDR1 is MDHEN and CDR2 SYDVKM. In DNA form, the CDR3 reads TGTGCCAGCAGCAAAGGCGGAGTCAGGGCAAACATTCAGTACTTC. Its translation is CASSKGGVRANIQYF.

Concerning this clonotype: This may be a read error, as it is one base from a much larger clone. The rearrangement joins TRBV5-1 to TRBJ2-6; no definite D call. Germline assignment: CDR1 SGHRS and CDR2 YFSETQ. CDR3 length: 14 residues. Trimming removed 6 bases from V and 0 bases from J, with 7 bases in between. The CDR3 loop reads CASKDVSGANVLTF. DNA for the CDR3: TGCGCCAGCAAGGATGTCTCTGGGGCCAACGTCCTGACTTTC. Full variable domain (outside the CDR3, taken from reference TRBV5-1 and TRBJ2-6): KAGVTQTPRYLIKTRGQQVTLSCSPISGHRSVSWYQQTPGQGLQFLFEYFSETQRNKGNFPGRFSGRQFSNSRSEMNVSTLELGDSALYLCASKDVSGANVLTFGAGSRLTVL.

The chain is built from TRBV9 and TRBJ1-1; TRBD1 might be the D (6 bases). Germline values: CDR1 SGDLS, CDR2 YYNGEE. Trimming cost V 3 bases and J 1 base, with 7 bases left between them. This CDR3 is built from 13 residues. The CDR3 sequence is CASSEGQNTEAFF. The CDR3 bases are TGTGCCAGCAGCGAGGGACAGAACACTGAAGCTTTCTTT.

This sequence joins TRBV12-3 or TRBV12-4 and TRBJ1-1; 7 bases line up with TRBD1. The junction had 13 bases not matched to a gene; V was cut back by 7 bases and J by 11 bases. The CDR3 has 13 amino acids. The CDR3 nucleotides read TGTGCCAGCACCATAGAAGGGGGCCCTCCGGCTTTCTTT. Translated, it gives CASTIEGGPPAFF.

The rearrangement joins TRBV12-3 or TRBV12-4 to TRBJ1-1; no definite D call. V was trimmed by 6 bases and J by 3 bases, leaving 5 bases between them. There are 11 residues in the CDR3. This CDR3 is CASRSYTEAFF. The CDR3 nucleotides are TGTGCCAGCAGGTCATACACTGAAGCTTTCTTT.

This clonotype was counted between two and nine times. The V gene is TRBV2, the J gene TRBJ1-2; D is unresolved. V lost 6 bases and J lost 2, with 10 bases in between. This CDR3 contains 13 residues. Germline CDR1 reads SNHLY; CDR2 reads FYNNEI. Written as DNA, the CDR3 is TGTGCCAGCAGGGAGATAGGGAACTATGGCTACACCTTC. Translated, it gives CASREIGNYGYTF.

The sample holds a few counts of this clonotype. The chain joins TRBV5-1 to TRBJ2-1; D is tentatively TRBD1 or TRBD2 (5 bases each). V was pared by 6 bases and J by 9 bases, with 22 bases between. The CDR3 runs to 15 residues. The germline gives CDR1 SGHRS, CDR2 YFSETQ. Written as DNA, the CDR3 is TGCGCCAGCAAACGGCCAGAAGAGGCTGGGGGTGAGCAGTTCTTC. Protein: CASKRPEEAGGEQFF.

This clonotype was seen only a few times. One end of the junction varies from germline; a read error may be responsible. This chain joins TRBV18 and TRBJ2-6; D assignment may be TRBD1 or TRBD2 (5 bases each). Germline CDR1 is KGHSH and CDR2 is LQKENI. The CDR3 totals 13 residues. Here the CDR3 DNA reads TGTGCCAGCTCAGGTCTCGGGGCCAACTTCCTGACTTTC. Translating gives CASSGLGANFLTF.

The J gene is TRBJ2-7, the V gene TRBV5-6, with D unclear. Trimming pared 2 bases from V and 10 bases from J, leaving 19 bases between. The germline V gene has CDR1 SGHDT and CDR2 YYEEEE. The CDR3 is made up of 14 amino acids. CDR3 residues: CASSFTNNRQTQYF. The CDR3 nucleotides are TGTGCCAGCAGCTTCACTAATAATCGGCAAACCCAGTACTTC.

The chain recombines TRBV27 with TRBJ1-2; 9 bases agree with TRBD1. CDR1 and CDR2 from the germline V gene are MNHEY and SMNVEV (reference sequence). CDR3 length: 15 residues. The junction had 12 bases not matched to a gene; V was cut back by 5 bases and J by 8 bases. The CDR3 loop is CASSDYGQGLAGYTF. The DNA for the CDR3 is TGTGCCAGCAGTGACTATGGACAGGGGCTCGCGGGCTACACCTTC.

The sample holds many counts of this clonotype. This chain links TRBV6-1 with TRBJ2-4, with D unresolved. The V end was cut by 3 bases, the J end by 7 bases, with 10 bases between. The CDR3 spans 13 residues. The V gene's germline CDR1 is MNHNS and CDR2 SASEGT. The CDR3: CASSEGSGNIQYF. The CDR3 DNA is TGTGCCAGCAGTGAGGGGTCAGGTAACATTCAGTACTTC.

Concerning this clonotype itself: Given a much more abundant clone one base away, this may be a read error. The chain combines TRBV5-1 with TRBJ2-7, with 9 bases that match TRBD2. Gene TRBJ2-5 matches the end of the DNA better, so the J call may be wrong. The CDR3 sequence is 15 residues long. Looked up from germline, CDR1 is SGHRS and CDR2 is YFSETQ. The CDR3 DNA follows: TGCGCCGGCAGTCCGGGACTAGCAAGATCAGAGACCCAGTACTTC. Its translation is CAGSPGLARSETQYF.

This clonotype was seen many times. V usage is TRBV29-1 and J usage is TRBJ1-2, with 7 bases matching TRBD1. The CDR3 is 14 residues long. Trimming cost V 0 bases and J 8 bases; bases outside gene matches: 9. Germline V lookup: CDR1 SQVTM, CDR2 ANQGSEA. DNA of the CDR3: TGCAGCGTTGAAGACAACAGGGGAAGGATCGGCTACACCTTC. Translation: CSVEDNRGRIGYTF.

The V gene is TRBV10-3, the J gene TRBJ2-7; D uncertain. CDR3 length equals 11 residues. The germline gives CDR1 ENHRY, CDR2 SYGVKD. Trimming left V 1 base short and J 6 bases short, with 4 bases between. The CDR3 protein is CAISEYIEQYF. The CDR3 DNA reads TGTGCCATCAGTGAGTACATCGAGCAGTACTTC.

This clonotype has more than one count but fewer than ten. V gene TRBV7-9 combines with J gene TRBJ2-3; D gene unclear. V gave up 2 bases and J gave up 0 bases, with 12 bases separating them. The length of the CDR3 is 16 residues. Per germline, CDR1 SEHNR and CDR2 FQNEAQ (reference sequence). The CDR3 coding sequence is TGTGCCAGCAGCTTAACCGGAGTGTCTAGCACAGATACGCAGTATTTT. Protein: CASSLTGVSSTDTQYF.

The chain has TRBV6-5 and TRBJ2-3, with 10 bases matching TRBD2. The V gene's germline CDR1 is MNHEY and CDR2 SVGAGI. This CDR3 has 17 residues. J was trimmed by 0 bases and V by 5 bases; bases with no gene match: 8. The CDR3 is CASSRGLAASSTDTQYF. The CDR3 nucleotides read TGTGCCAGCAGTCGCGGACTAGCGGCTTCTAGCACAGATACGCAGTATTTT.